These T cell receptor beta chains were read from a single sample in a study of blood T cell repertoires in COVID-19. Sequenced by immunoSEQ multiplex PCR; TCRdb stores in-frame clones only, minus some. The sample lists about 140,000 clones; approximately 80% were seen once. The sequencing input was PBMCs or T cells enriched from blood (not recorded which). These receptors all stem from a woman between 18 and 29 years old who had been exposed to COVID-19. Each CDR3 is given without its conserved first and last residue.

V,J,CDR3
TRBV28,TRBJ1-2,ASSLPGHPNYGYT
TRBV5-6,TRBJ2-3,ASSFEENTDTQY
TRBV25-1,TRBJ2-5,ATRLAGEETQY
TRBV19,TRBJ2-5,ASSSQPLQETQY
TRBV4-1,TRBJ2-3,ASSQEFTRNPPDTQY
TRBV10-1,TRBJ1-1,ASTDNRDGAEAF
TRBV4-2,TRBJ2-5,ASSQNSGRAFETQY
TRBV5-1,TRBJ1-1,ASTQGHQNTEAF
TRBV3-1/TRBV3-2,TRBJ1-1,ASSQEGGFEAF
TRBV4-1,TRBJ2-3,ASSQNRGGRASSDTQY
TRBV9,TRBJ2-3,ASSVLGPQGSTDTQY
TRBV9,TRBJ2-1,ASSVVPSGYNEQF
TRBV28,TRBJ2-2,ASSFRPTEAGELF
TRBV7-6,TRBJ2-2,ASAVGGVANTGELF
TRBV10-1,TRBJ1-1,ASSRGTGGNTEAF
TRBV6-5,TRBJ1-4,ASSPTGTANEKLF
TRBV2,TRBJ1-5,ASRGDGGVHQPQH
TRBV27,TRBJ2-7,ASSSGLAGSAYEQY
TRBV7-9,TRBJ1-4,ASSTGTVNEKLF
TRBV6-2/TRBV6-3,TRBJ2-3,ASSYSREGAQY
TRBV5-4,TRBJ1-1,ASSSFSGMSEAF
TRBV7-9,TRBJ2-1,ASSFLTSGPYNEQF
TRBV6-5,TRBJ2-7,ASSYRLADEQY
TRBV10-3,TRBJ2-3,AISSGHLSTDTQY
TRBV5-1,TRBJ2-1,ASSPHFTSAPYNEQF
TRBV29-1,TRBJ1-2,SVAELGTGGNLRGYT
TRBV28,TRBJ1-5,ASRYPGHTLTSNQPQH
TRBV5-4,TRBJ2-7,ASTRDTVYEQY
TRBV6-5,TRBJ1-2,ASSYIDSAPYGYT
TRBV15,TRBJ2-3,ATSTDTTDTQY
TRBV28,TRBJ2-7,ASSQGQGGEQY
TRBV6-5,TRBJ1-1,ASSYSRTGNTEAF
TRBV3-1/TRBV3-2,TRBJ2-7,ASSRATYEQY
TRBV14,TRBJ1-4,ASSQSNEKLF
TRBV2,TRBJ1-2,ASSGTGGSYGYT
TRBV30,TRBJ2-5,AWSAGTSGKETQY
TRBV5-1,TRBJ1-1,ASSLTRGRLYTEAF
TRBV7-9,TRBJ1-1,ASSRHLNTEAF
TRBV27,TRBJ2-7,ASTHGDRVSYEQY
TRBV11-2,TRBJ2-1,ASSLSQGYEQF
TRBV9,TRBJ2-2,ASSEGFGAGDTGELF
TRBV4-3,TRBJ2-3,ASSQDTSSADTQY
TRBV29-1,TRBJ2-1,SAESAGGGYNEQF
TRBV27,TRBJ2-2,ASSSFWAGGGNTGELF
TRBV7-3,TRBJ2-1,ASSLYASGSGAWNEQF
TRBV7-9,TRBJ1-6,ASSPTSFDNSPLH
TRBV7-9,TRBJ1-2,ASSRRETGDGYT
TRBV6-5,TRBJ1-1,ASTRRQAWNTEAF
TRBV7-2,TRBJ2-1,ASSLGRGIEQF
TRBV7-3,TRBJ2-7,ASSLTSGASYEQY
TRBV7-7,TRBJ2-1,ASSLGLSGGNEQF
TRBV19,TRBJ1-3,ASSSPGEDNTIY
TRBV25-1,TRBJ1-2,ASSAWDSKDYGYT
TRBV24-1,TRBJ1-2,ATSDSPLYGYT
TRBV10-1,TRBJ2-3,ASSESVGSLVADTQY